A selection of T cell receptor beta chains follows, all from one sample in a study of cytomegalovirus exposure and HLA in healthy donors. The protocol was immunoSEQ multiplex PCR, while the TCRdb copy is restricted to in-frame clones and leaves out a portion. This table lists 74,000 or so clones. The sample taken for sequencing was PBMCs. These TCRs come from a woman in her sixties or seventies in good health and CMV-seronegative. Each CDR3 is given with its conserved first and last residue. The D gene is left open where the match is weak.

cdr3_nt | cdr3_aa | v_call | d_call | j_call
TGTGCCAGCAGTCCCGAGGTCTACAATGAGCAGTTCTTC | CASSPEVYNEQFF | TRBV6-5 | - | TRBJ2-1
TGTGCCTGGAGTAGTACCAACAGGGTAGGAACTGAAGCTTTCTTT | CAWSSTNRVGTEAFF | TRBV30 | - | TRBJ1-1
TGCGCCAGCAGCTTGGAAGGGGAACCTTACGAGCAGTACTTC | CASSLEGEPYEQYF | TRBV5-1 | - | TRBJ2-7
TGTGCCAGCAGCATGGGACAGGGGGCCACTAATGAAAAACTGTTTTTT | CASSMGQGATNEKLFF | TRBV5-8 | TRBD1 | TRBJ1-4
TGTGCCAGCGCCAGCGGGGAAGGGGCAACTGAAGCTTTCTTT | CASASGEGATEAFF | TRBV27 | - | TRBJ1-1
TGTGCCAGCACCGCAGACAGGGGGCCCCTGAACACTGAAGCTTTCTTT | CASTADRGPLNTEAFF | TRBV28 | TRBD1 | TRBJ1-1
TGTGCCAGCCGAAGCCAGGGACAGGGGGCTGGGGAGCAGTACTTC | CASRSQGQGAGEQYF | TRBV28 | TRBD1 | TRBJ2-7
TGCGCCAGCAGCCCCCATAGCGGGAGCAGCACAGATACGCAGTATTTT | CASSPHSGSSTDTQYF | TRBV4-1 | TRBD2 | TRBJ2-3
TGTGCCAGCGGCCGGACAGTACGACCCCTCCACTTT | CASGRTVRPLHF | TRBV28 | - | TRBJ1-6
TGTGCCTGGGGACTAGCGACAGATACGCAGTATTTT | CAWGLATDTQYF | TRBV30 | TRBD2 | TRBJ2-3
TGCGCCAGCAGCTTCCCTAGCGCAAACAATGAGCAGTTCTTC | CASSFPSANNEQFF | TRBV5-1 | - | TRBJ2-1
TGTGCCAGCAGTTCACCCACTAGCGCCTTAGAGACCCAGTACTTC | CASSSPTSALETQYF | TRBV6-1 | TRBD2 | TRBJ2-5
TGTGCCAGTAGTACCACTAGCGGGAAACCGTACAATGAGCAGTTCTTC | CASSTTSGKPYNEQFF | TRBV19 | TRBD2 | TRBJ2-1
TGTGCCAGCAGCTCCGCCGGGACAGGGGGAGGGGAGCTGTTTTTT | CASSSAGTGGGELFF | TRBV11-3 | TRBD1 | TRBJ2-2
TGTGCCAGCAGTTTGGCCAGAATCAACAATGGGGGGGAGTACTTC | CASSLARINNGGEYF | TRBV27 | TRBD2 | TRBJ2-7
TGCGCCAGCAGCTTGGTACCCACAGGGGGCAGGGAGACCCAGTACTTC | CASSLVPTGGRETQYF | TRBV5-1 | TRBD1 | TRBJ2-5
TGCGCCAGCAGTGAACTTCCAGGAACCAACAATGAGCAGTTCTTC | CASSELPGTNNEQFF | TRBV10-2 | - | TRBJ2-1
TGTGCCATCAGGGAACTAGCGGGACAGCACTACGAGCAGTACTTC | CAIRELAGQHYEQYF | TRBV10-3 | TRBD2 | TRBJ2-7
TGTGCCAGCAGTGAGACTACAGGACAGGGCCCTGAAGCTTTCTTT | CASSETTGQGPEAFF | TRBV6-1 | TRBD1 | TRBJ1-1
TGTGCCAGCAGTTCTACCTCTTTACTAGGCCACGAGCAGTACTTC | CASSSTSLLGHEQYF | TRBV6-5 | - | TRBJ2-7
TGTGCCAGCAGTTACTCGCACAGGCCCCAAGAGACCCAGTACTTC | CASSYSHRPQETQYF | TRBV6-5 | - | TRBJ2-5
TGCGCCAGCAGCCCCTGGGGGATTGGACAGGGGGCCTACAATGAGCAGTTCTTC | CASSPWGIGQGAYNEQFF | TRBV5-1 | TRBD1 | TRBJ2-1
TGTGCCAGCAGCCAAGACAGGGTAGTCTTCATCTACGAGCAGTACTTC | CASSQDRVVFIYEQYF | TRBV7-9 | TRBD1 | TRBJ2-7
TGTGCCAGCAGCCTGGGGGGGGCAGGGTACACCTTC | CASSLGGAGYTF | TRBV27 | - | TRBJ1-2
TGCAGCGCCAACCCGGGGGGGGCCTACGAGCAGTACTTC | CSANPGGAYEQYF | TRBV29-1 | TRBD2 | TRBJ2-7
TGTGCCAGCTCACCACGAGGGGGTGAAACCGGGGAGCTGTTTTTT | CASSPRGGETGELFF | TRBV18 | - | TRBJ2-2
TGTGCCAGCTCACCCGAACTCGTCGCTAGCGGCCAAGAGACCCAGTACTTC | CASSPELVASGQETQYF | TRBV18 | TRBD2 | TRBJ2-5
TGTGCCAGCGGGGGAGGGCTGAGCACAGATACGCAGTATTTT | CASGGGLSTDTQYF | TRBV7-2 | TRBD2 | TRBJ2-3
TGTGCCAGCAGCATTTTTGGGTCGGTCGCGACAAATCCGTTCTTC | CASSIFGSVATNPFF | TRBV21-1 | - | TRBJ2-1
TGTGCCAGCAGCGACCGAATAGCGGGAGGCTTGAGCAATGAGCAGTTCTTC | CASSDRIAGGLSNEQFF | TRBV9 | TRBD2 | TRBJ2-1
TGTGCCAGCAGTGAGGAGGGCAGGGACTATGGCTACACCTTC | CASSEEGRDYGYTF | TRBV6-1 | - | TRBJ1-2
TGTGCCAGCTCACCGACCTTGACAGAAAGTAATGAAAAACTGTTTTTT | CASSPTLTESNEKLFF | TRBV18 | - | TRBJ1-4
TGCGCCAGCAGCCGTGGCGGGGACGCAGATACGCAGTATTTT | CASSRGGDADTQYF | TRBV5-1 | - | TRBJ2-3
TGTGCCAGCAGCCCACCAAGGGGGCTTAGCTCCTACGAGCAGTACTTC | CASSPPRGLSSYEQYF | TRBV13 | TRBD1 | TRBJ2-7
TGTGCCAGCAGCTTAGGCGGTGCGGGAGGAGAGCAGTACTTC | CASSLGGAGGEQYF | TRBV11-3 | TRBD2 | TRBJ2-5
TGTGCCAGCAGCTATCCAGGGTCCTCCTACGAGCAGTACTTC | CASSYPGSSYEQYF | TRBV5-6 | - | TRBJ2-7
TGCGCCAGCAGCCTTGGGACTAGCGCTGGTGAGCAGTTCTTC | CASSLGTSAGEQFF | TRBV5-1 | TRBD2 | TRBJ2-1
TGTGCCGGTAATAACGGACAGGGGGATTATAATGAGCAGTTCTTC | CAGNNGQGDYNEQFF | TRBV19 | TRBD1 | TRBJ2-1
TGTGCCTGGTGGAGGACGAAGGGAAAGAACACTGAAGCTTTCTTT | CAWWRTKGKNTEAFF | TRBV30 | - | TRBJ1-1
TGTGCCAGCAGCCTAAGCCCCAAAGCGGAAGAGACCCAGTACTTC | CASSLSPKAEETQYF | TRBV7-9 | - | TRBJ2-5
TGTGCCAGCAGCTTCGTCGGCACAGATACGCAGTATTTT | CASSFVGTDTQYF | TRBV7-2 | - | TRBJ2-3
TGTGCCAGCAGCCCAGCTAGCGCCCAAGAGACCCAGTACTTC | CASSPASAQETQYF | TRBV5-4 | - | TRBJ2-5
TGTGCCAGCAGCTTGACTAGCGGCACAGATACGCAGTATTTT | CASSLTSGTDTQYF | TRBV7-3 | TRBD2 | TRBJ2-3
TGCAGCGCCGACTTCCGGGACAGGCACTCTGGGGCCAACGTCCTGACTTTC | CSADFRDRHSGANVLTF | TRBV29-1 | TRBD1 | TRBJ2-6
TGTGCCAGCAGCTTGGGGCGTGGGGAGCTGTTTTTT | CASSLGRGELFF | TRBV7-3 | - | TRBJ2-2
TGTGCCAGCAGCTTACAGGGGCCGACTTTTTGGAGCTCCTACGAGCAGTACTTC | CASSLQGPTFWSSYEQYF | TRBV7-2 | - | TRBJ2-7
TGTGCCTGGAGTGTACCCGGGAGTACGCAGTATTTT | CAWSVPGSTQYF | TRBV30 | - | TRBJ2-3
TGCGCCAGCAGCTTTGGGTTAGCGGGAGCGGGACGTAATGAGCAGTTCTTC | CASSFGLAGAGRNEQFF | TRBV5-1 | TRBD2 | TRBJ2-1
TGTGCCAGCAGCGCCGCAGATACGCAGTATTTT | CASSAADTQYF | TRBV9 | - | TRBJ2-3
TGTGCCAGCAGCTTGGTGCGGGCCTCTTCCACAGATACGCAGTATTTT | CASSLVRASSTDTQYF | TRBV5-5 | - | TRBJ2-3
TGTGCCAGCAGCCCTAGACTGACAGGGAGCGGAAACACCATATATTTT | CASSPRLTGSGNTIYF | TRBV28 | TRBD1 | TRBJ1-3